A selection of T cell receptor beta chains follows, all from one sample in a study of long-term antiretroviral therapy in people with HIV. Sequenced by immunoSEQ multiplex PCR; TCRdb stores in-frame clones only, minus some. The profile shows around 13,000 clones, around 90% of them singletons. This specimen consisted of unsorted PBMCs, obtained 2.1 years after starting antiretroviral therapy. The receptors were sampled from a woman in her forties with HIV. CDR3s include the opening cysteine and the closing phenylalanine or tryptophan. A D gene is named only where the DNA matches it firmly. Clone size is stated in some rows and not others, as once, few, many or a class when expanded.

D gene,clone size,V gene,J gene,CDR3 protein,CDR3 DNA
.,.,TRBV7-3,TRBJ2-1,CASSLSSGSEQFF,TGTGCCAGCAGCTTATCTAGTGGGAGTGAGCAGTTCTTC
.,.,TRBV5-3,TRBJ1-6,CARSFTRPRLLHF,TGTGCCAGAAGCTTCACAAGGCCAAGGCTACTCCACTTT
TRBD2,.,TRBV7-9,TRBJ2-7,CASSLRTSGNYEQYF,TGTGCCAGCAGTCTTCGGACTAGCGGGAACTACGAGCAGTACTTC
TRBD1,.,TRBV6-6,TRBJ1-2,CASTPGQGLQGYTF,TGTGCCAGCACCCCGGGACAGGGCTTACAAGGCTACACCTTC
.,.,TRBV2,TRBJ2-1,CASSVLEGNEQFF,TGTGCCAGCAGTGTGCTAGAGGGCAATGAGCAGTTCTTC
.,.,TRBV18,TRBJ1-6,CASHGGDSPLHF,TGTGCCAGCCATGGGGGGGATTCACCCCTCCACTTT
TRBD1,.,TRBV29-1,TRBJ2-2,CSVEGQGRGTGELFF,TGCAGCGTTGAAGGACAGGGACGTGGCACCGGGGAGCTGTTTTTT
TRBD1,few,TRBV27,TRBJ1-2,CASSLDRANYGYTF,TGTGCCAGCAGTCTGGACAGGGCGAACTATGGCTACACCTTC
.,.,TRBV5-1,TRBJ2-5,CASSQQEAQYF,TGCGCCAGCAGCCAACAAGAGGCCCAGTACTTC
.,.,TRBV6-4,TRBJ2-2,CASSTGARGELFF,TGTGCCAGCAGTACCGGGGCCCGGGGGGAGCTGTTTTTT
TRBD2,.,TRBV5-1,TRBJ2-1,CASRPRGGSDNEQFF,TGCGCCAGCAGACCACGGGGGGGCTCCGACAATGAGCAGTTCTTC
.,.,TRBV18,TRBJ2-1,CASSPSSYNEQFF,TGTGCCAGCTCACCCAGCTCCTACAATGAGCAGTTCTTC
TRBD1,.,TRBV5-1,TRBJ1-1,CASSSRPGQGYTEAFF,TGCGCCAGCAGCTCCCGACCAGGACAGGGGTACACTGAAGCTTTCTTT
TRBD1,.,TRBV2,TRBJ2-7,CASSASTGFSYEQYF,TGTGCCAGCAGTGCTTCGACAGGGTTCTCCTACGAGCAGTACTTC
TRBD1,few,TRBV7-3,TRBJ2-2,CASSLEGAAGELFF,TGTGCCAGCAGCTTAGAGGGGGCGGCCGGGGAGCTGTTTTTT
.,.,TRBV6-5,TRBJ2-1,CASSSRRGTNEQFF,TGTGCCAGCAGTAGCCGGCGGGGCACCAATGAGCAGTTCTTC
.,.,TRBV29-1,TRBJ1-1,CSVCSGGANTEAFF,TGCAGCGTTTGTTCGGGGGGGGCGAACACTGAAGCTTTCTTT
TRBD1,medium-sized,TRBV2,TRBJ1-1,CASRQGTGKAFF,TGTGCCAGCAGGCAGGGGACAGGGAAAGCTTTCTTT
.,.,TRBV5-5,TRBJ1-1,CASSPSPWNTEAFF,TGTGCCAGCAGCCCGAGCCCGTGGAACACTGAAGCTTTCTTT
TRBD1,.,TRBV27,TRBJ1-6,CASSFGSRGLSPLHF,TGTGCCAGCAGTTTCGGTAGCAGGGGGCTTTCACCCCTCCACTTT
.,.,TRBV9,TRBJ1-6,CASSTSSSYNSPLHF,TGTGCCAGCAGCACCTCCAGCTCCTATAATTCACCCCTCCACTTT
TRBD2,few,TRBV5-4,TRBJ2-5,CASSPGTSGGRGETQYF,TGTGCCAGCAGCCCCGGGACTAGCGGGGGAAGAGGGGAGACCCAGTACTTC
TRBD1,.,TRBV2,TRBJ1-5,CASQGQGASQPQHF,TGTGCCAGCCAGGGACAGGGGGCGAGTCAGCCCCAGCATTTT
.,once,TRBV27,TRBJ2-5,CASSLREQETQYF,TGTGCCAGCAGTTTAAGGGAACAAGAGACCCAGTACTTC
.,.,TRBV15,TRBJ2-6,CATSRDPGGSGANVLTF,TGTGCCACCAGCAGAGATCCCGGGGGCTCTGGGGCCAACGTCCTGACTTTC
TRBD1,.,TRBV2,TRBJ2-3,CASSEGTGVDTQYF,TGTGCCAGCAGTGAAGGGACAGGGGTAGATACGCAGTATTTT
.,.,TRBV5-4,TRBJ1-1,CASSPAGRWSPNTEAFF,TGTGCCAGCAGCCCTGCTGGGAGGTGGTCCCCGAACACTGAAGCTTTCTTT
.,.,TRBV6-5,TRBJ1-2,CASATSMGGYTF,TGTGCCAGCGCGACGTCTATGGGGGGCTACACCTTC
.,.,TRBV6-6,TRBJ2-5,CAAARETQYF,TGTGCCGCCGCCCGGGAGACCCAGTACTTC
.,.,TRBV11-3,TRBJ1-1,CASSFGAGDTEAFF,TGTGCCAGCAGCTTCGGGGCTGGGGACACTGAAGCTTTCTTT
TRBD1,.,TRBV4-3,TRBJ1-2,CASSSARQGIYGYTF,TGCGCCAGCAGCTCGGCCCGACAGGGCATCTATGGCTACACCTTC
.,.,TRBV6-5,TRBJ1-2,CASSYSEQNYGYTF,TGTGCCAGCAGTTACTCGGAACAGAACTATGGCTACACCTTC
.,once,TRBV19,TRBJ1-4,CASSAPSDPATNEKLFF,TGTGCCAGTAGTGCCCCCTCCGACCCTGCAACTAATGAAAAACTGTTTTTT
TRBD1,.,TRBV6-5,TRBJ2-7,CAAGQGRSYEQYF,TGTGCCGCAGGACAGGGGCGCTCCTACGAGCAGTACTTC
.,few,TRBV4-3,TRBJ1-1,CASSQALGPNTEAFF,TGCGCCAGCAGCCAAGCTCTAGGACCGAACACTGAAGCTTTCTTT
.,.,TRBV6-5,TRBJ1-1,CASSFGQRSTEAFF,TGTGCCAGCAGTTTCGGACAGAGGAGCACTGAAGCTTTCTTT
TRBD1,once,TRBV11-2,TRBJ1-2,CASSLDRTGYSGYTF,TGTGCCAGCAGCTTAGACCGGACAGGGTACTCTGGCTACACCTTC